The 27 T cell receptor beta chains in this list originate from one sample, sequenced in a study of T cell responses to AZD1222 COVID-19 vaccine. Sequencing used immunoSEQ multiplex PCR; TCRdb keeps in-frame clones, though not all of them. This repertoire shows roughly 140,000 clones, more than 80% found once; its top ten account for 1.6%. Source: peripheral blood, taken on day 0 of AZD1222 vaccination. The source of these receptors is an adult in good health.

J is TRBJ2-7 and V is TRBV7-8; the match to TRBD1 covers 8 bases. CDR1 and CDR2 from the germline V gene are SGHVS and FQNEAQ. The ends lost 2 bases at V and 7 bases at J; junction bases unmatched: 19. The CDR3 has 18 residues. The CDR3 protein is CASSLRRRGGQGWGEQYF. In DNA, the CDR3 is TGTGCCAGCAGCTTACGGAGGAGAGGTGGACAGGGTTGGGGGGAGCAGTACTTC. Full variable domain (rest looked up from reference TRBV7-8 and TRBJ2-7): GAGVSQSPRYKVAKRGQDVALRCDPISGHVSLFWYQQALGQGPEFLTYFQNEAQLDKSGLPSDRFFAERPEGSVSTLKIQRTQQEDSAVYLCASSLRRRGGQGWGEQYFGPGTRLTVT.

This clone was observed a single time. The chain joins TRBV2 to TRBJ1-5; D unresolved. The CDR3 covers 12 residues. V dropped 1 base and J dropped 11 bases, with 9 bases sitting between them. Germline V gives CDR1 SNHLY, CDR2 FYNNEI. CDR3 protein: CASSEGGVTQHF. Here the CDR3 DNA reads TGTGCCAGCAGTGAAGGGGGAGTGACCCAGCATTTT.

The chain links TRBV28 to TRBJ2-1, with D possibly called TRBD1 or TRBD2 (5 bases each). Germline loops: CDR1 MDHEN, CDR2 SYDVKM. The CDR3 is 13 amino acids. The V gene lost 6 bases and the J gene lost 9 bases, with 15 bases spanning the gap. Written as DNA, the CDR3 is TGTGCCAGCAGCCTGGGGGTGAGGGTTGAGCAGTTCTTC. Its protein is CASSLGVRVEQFF.

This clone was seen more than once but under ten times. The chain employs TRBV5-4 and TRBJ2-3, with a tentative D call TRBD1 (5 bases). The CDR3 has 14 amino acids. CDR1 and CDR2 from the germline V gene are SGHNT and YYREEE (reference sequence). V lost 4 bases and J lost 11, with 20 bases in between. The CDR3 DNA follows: TGTGCCAGCAGCCTGGCCGGGTCAAGGGGTGTGCAGTATTTT. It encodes CASSLAGSRGVQYF.

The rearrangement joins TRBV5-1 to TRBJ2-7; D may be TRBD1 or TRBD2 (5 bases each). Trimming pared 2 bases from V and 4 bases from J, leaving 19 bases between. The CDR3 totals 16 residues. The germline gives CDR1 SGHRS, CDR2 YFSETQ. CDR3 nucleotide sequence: TGCGCCAGCAGCTTTCGCCAGGGAACGGGCGGGTACGAGCAGTACTTC. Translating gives CASSFRQGTGGYEQYF.

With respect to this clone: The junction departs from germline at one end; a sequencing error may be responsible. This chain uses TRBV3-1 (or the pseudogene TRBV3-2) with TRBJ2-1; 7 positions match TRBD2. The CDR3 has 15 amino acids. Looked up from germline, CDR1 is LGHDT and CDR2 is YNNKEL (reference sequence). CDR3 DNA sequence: TGTGCCAGCAGCCAAGACCCCAGGGACTACAATGGGCAGTTCTTC. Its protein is CASSQDPRDYNGQFF.

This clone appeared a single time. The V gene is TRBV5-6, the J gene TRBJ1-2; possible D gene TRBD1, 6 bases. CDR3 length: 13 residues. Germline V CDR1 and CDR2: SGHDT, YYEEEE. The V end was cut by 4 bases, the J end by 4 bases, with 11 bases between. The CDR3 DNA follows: TGTGCCAGCAGCCGACAGGTCCTCTATGGCTACACCTTC. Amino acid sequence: CASSRQVLYGYTF.

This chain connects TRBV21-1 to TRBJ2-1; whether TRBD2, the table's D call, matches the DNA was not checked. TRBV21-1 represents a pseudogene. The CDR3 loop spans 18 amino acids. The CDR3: CASSSSRGAPRSYNEQFF. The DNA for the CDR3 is TGTGCCAGCAGCTCATCGCGGGGGGCCCCTAGGTCCTACAATGAGCAGTTCTTC.

The CDR3 nucleotides read TGTGCCAGCAGTCTCAGGGGGCGAAAGGGGGACACTGAAGCTTTCTTT. Protein: CASSLRGRKGDTEAFF. This chain links TRBV28 with TRBJ1-1; 8 bases fit TRBD1. From germline, CDR1 is MDHEN and CDR2 SYDVKM. V was clipped by 5 bases and J by 3 bases; unmatched bases: 11. The length of the CDR3 is 16 residues.

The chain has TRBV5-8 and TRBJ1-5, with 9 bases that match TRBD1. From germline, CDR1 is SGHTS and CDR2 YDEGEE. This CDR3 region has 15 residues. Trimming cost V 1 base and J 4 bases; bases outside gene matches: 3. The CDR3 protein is CASSLRDRANQPQHF. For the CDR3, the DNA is TGTGCCAGCAGCTTGAGGGACAGGGCAAATCAGCCCCAGCATTTT.

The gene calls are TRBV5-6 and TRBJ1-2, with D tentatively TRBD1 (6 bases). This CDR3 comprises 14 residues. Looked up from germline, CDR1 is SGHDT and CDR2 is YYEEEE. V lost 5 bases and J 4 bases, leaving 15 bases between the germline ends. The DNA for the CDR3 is TGTGCCAGCAGGATGGAGGACAGCCTCTATGGCTACACCTTC. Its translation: CASRMEDSLYGYTF.

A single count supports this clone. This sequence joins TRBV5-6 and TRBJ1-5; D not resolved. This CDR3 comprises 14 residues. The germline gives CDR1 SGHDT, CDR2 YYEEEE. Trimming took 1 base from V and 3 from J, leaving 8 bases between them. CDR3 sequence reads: CASSLSGFNQPQHF. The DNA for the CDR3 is TGTGCCAGCAGCTTGTCGGGCTTCAATCAGCCCCAGCATTTT.

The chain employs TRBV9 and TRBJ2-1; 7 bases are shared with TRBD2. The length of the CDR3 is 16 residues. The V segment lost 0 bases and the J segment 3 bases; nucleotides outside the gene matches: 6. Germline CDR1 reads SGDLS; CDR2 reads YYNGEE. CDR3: CASSVGASGDYNEQFF. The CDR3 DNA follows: TGTGCCAGCAGCGTAGGGGCTAGCGGTGACTACAATGAGCAGTTCTTC.

The CDR3 loop reads CASIGTAGKRSQYF. CDR3 nucleotides: TGTGCCAGCATAGGGACGGCGGGTAAACGGAGCCAGTACTTC. J is TRBJ2-5 and V is TRBV28; perhaps D is TRBD1 or TRBD2 (5 bases each). V shed 7 bases and J shed 10 bases, with 22 bases lying between them. Germline values: CDR1 MDHEN, CDR2 SYDVKM. The CDR3 runs to 14 residues.

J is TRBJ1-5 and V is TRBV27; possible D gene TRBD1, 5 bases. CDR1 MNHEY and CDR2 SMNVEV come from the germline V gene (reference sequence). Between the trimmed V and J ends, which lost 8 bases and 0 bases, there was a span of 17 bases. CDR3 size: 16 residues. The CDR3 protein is CASGAGPPYSNQPQHF. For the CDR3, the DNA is TGTGCCAGCGGGGCCGGCCCCCCATATAGCAATCAGCCCCAGCATTTT.

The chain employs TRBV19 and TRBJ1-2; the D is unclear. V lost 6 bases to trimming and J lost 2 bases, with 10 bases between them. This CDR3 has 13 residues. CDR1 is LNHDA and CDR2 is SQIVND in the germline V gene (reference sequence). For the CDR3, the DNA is TGTGCCAGTAGGCGGACGCAGAACTATGGCTACACCTTC. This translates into CASRRTQNYGYTF.

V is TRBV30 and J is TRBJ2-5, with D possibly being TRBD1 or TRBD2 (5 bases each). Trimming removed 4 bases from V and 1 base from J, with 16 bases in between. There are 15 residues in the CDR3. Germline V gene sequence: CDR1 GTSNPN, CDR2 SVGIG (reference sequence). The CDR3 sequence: CAWNFQWGIQETQYF. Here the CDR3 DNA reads TGTGCCTGGAATTTCCAGTGGGGGATCCAAGAGACCCAGTACTTC.

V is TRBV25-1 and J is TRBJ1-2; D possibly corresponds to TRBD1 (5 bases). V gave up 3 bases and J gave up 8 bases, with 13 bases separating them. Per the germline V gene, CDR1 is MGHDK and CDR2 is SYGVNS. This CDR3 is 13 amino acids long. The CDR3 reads CASSDEGFRGYTF. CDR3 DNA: TGTGCCAGCAGTGATGAGGGGTTCAGGGGCTACACCTTC.

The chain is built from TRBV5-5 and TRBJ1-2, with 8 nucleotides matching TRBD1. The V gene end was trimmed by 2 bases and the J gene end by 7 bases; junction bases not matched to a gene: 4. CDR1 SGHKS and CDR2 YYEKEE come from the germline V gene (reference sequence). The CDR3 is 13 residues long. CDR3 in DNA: TGTGCCAGCAGCTTATGGACAGGGAGTGGCTACACCTTC. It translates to CASSLWTGSGYTF. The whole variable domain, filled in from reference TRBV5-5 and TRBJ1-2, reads DAGVTQSPTHLIKTRGQQVTLRCSPISGHKSVSWYQQVLGQGPQFIFQYYEKEERGRGNFPDRFSARQFPNYSSELNVNALLLGDSALYLCASSLWTGSGYTFGSGTRLTVV.

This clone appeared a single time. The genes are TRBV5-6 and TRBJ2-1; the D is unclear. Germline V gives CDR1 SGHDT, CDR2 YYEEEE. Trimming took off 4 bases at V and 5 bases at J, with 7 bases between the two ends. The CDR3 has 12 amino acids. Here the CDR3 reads CASSLSHNEQFF. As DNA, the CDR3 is TGTGCCAGCAGCCTGAGTCACAATGAGCAGTTCTTC.

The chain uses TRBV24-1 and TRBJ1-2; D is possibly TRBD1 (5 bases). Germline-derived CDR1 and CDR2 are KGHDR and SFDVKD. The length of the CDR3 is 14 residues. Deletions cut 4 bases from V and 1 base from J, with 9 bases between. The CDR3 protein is CATSDWGSNYGYTF. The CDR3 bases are TGTGCCACCAGTGACTGGGGCAGTAACTATGGCTACACCTTC.

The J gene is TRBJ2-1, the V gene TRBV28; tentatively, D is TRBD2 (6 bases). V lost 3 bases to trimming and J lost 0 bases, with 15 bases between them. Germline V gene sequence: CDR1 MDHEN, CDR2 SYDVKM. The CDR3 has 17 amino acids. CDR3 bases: TGTGCCAGCAGTTTGGGACCTAGCGTAAGCTCCTACAATGAGCAGTTCTTC. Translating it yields CASSLGPSVSSYNEQFF. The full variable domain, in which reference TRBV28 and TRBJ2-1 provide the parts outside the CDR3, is DVKVTQSSRYLVKRTGEKVFLECVQDMDHENMFWYRQDPGLGLRLIYFSYDVKMKEKGDIPEGYSVSREKKERFSLILESASTNQTSMYLCASSLGPSVSSYNEQFFGPGTRLTVL.

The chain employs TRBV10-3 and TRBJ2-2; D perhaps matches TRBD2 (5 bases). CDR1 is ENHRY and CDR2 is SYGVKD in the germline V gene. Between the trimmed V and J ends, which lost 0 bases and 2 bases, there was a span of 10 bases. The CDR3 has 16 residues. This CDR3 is CAISESRVLNTGELFF. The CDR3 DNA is TGTGCCATCAGTGAGTCGCGGGTCCTTAACACCGGGGAGCTGTTTTTT.

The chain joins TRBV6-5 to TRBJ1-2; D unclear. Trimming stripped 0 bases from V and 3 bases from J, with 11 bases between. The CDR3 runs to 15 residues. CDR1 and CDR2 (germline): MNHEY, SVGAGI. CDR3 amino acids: CASSYSPRRYYGYTF. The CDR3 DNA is TGTGCCAGCAGTTACTCGCCACGGAGGTACTATGGCTACACCTTC.

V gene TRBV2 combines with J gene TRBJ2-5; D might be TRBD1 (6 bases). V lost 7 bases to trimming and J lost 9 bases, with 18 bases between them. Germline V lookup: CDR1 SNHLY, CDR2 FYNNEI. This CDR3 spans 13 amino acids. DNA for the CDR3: TGTGCCAGCAAGGGTGAAGGGGGAACCCCCCAGTACTTC. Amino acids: CASKGEGGTPQYF.

The CDR3 nucleotides read TGTGCCAGCAGCTTCGGACAATTGACTGAAGCTTTCTTT. Translating gives CASSFGQLTEAFF. V gene TRBV9 combines with J gene TRBJ1-1; weak D call: TRBD1 (5 bases). Between the trimmed V and J ends, which lost 4 bases and 5 bases, there was a span of 12 bases. The CDR3 spans 13 residues. CDR1 and CDR2 (germline): SGDLS, YYNGEE.

CDR3 nucleotides: TGCGCCAGCAGCTTGGCCCCGGTTTACCAAGAGACCCAGTACTTC. Translating it yields CASSLAPVYQETQYF. The gene calls are TRBV5-1 and TRBJ2-5; D unresolved. Trimming left V 0 bases short and J 0 bases short, with 9 bases between. The CDR3 totals 15 residues. Germline CDR1 SGHRS, CDR2 YFSETQ.